This T cell receptor beta chain is drawn from a study of T cell responses to AZD1222 COVID-19 vaccine. Deletions cut 3 bases from V and 2 bases from J, with 10 bases between. Germline V CDR1 and CDR2: SEHNR, FQNEAQ (reference sequence). The CDR3 covers 14 residues. Findings and caveats of the study: Vaccine-related CD4 TCRs covered spike, predominating at 160-218 and 743-854. It should be noted that donors were predominantly white British and more often female, and clonal diversity was possibly underestimated.

This clone has a handful of counts. The antigen is undetermined. TCRdb's table, derived via immunoSEQ multiplex PCR, lists solely in-frame clones and lacks some. The repertoire has 150,000 to 200,000 clones, roughly 90% of them found once; the top ten carry roughly 1.6%. The V and J genes are TRBV7-9 and TRBJ1-2, with D unresolved. The sequence came from an adult in good health. The material was peripheral blood, obtained on day 0 of AZD1222 vaccination. In DNA form, the CDR3 reads TGTGCCAGCAGCTTGGGGATCTCCAACTATGGCTACACCTTC. Its translation: CASSLGISNYGYTF. Combining the CDR3 with reference TRBV7-9 and TRBJ1-2 gives the whole variable domain DTGVSQNPRHKITKRGQNVTFRCDPISEHNRLYWYRQTLGQGPEFLTYFQNEAQLEKSRLLSDRFSAERPKGSFSTLEIQRTEQGDSAMYLCASSLGISNYGYTFGSGTRLTVV.